This TCR beta chain is drawn from a study of blood T cell repertoires in COVID-19. Measured with immunoSEQ multiplex PCR; TCRdb has only the in-frame clones, and not every one. The repertoire has fewer than 55,000 clones, roughly 84% of them found once; the top ten carry approximately 2.5%. The CDR3 spans 14 residues. Germline V gene lookup returns CDR1 SNHLY and CDR2 FYNNEI. Trimming at V came to 4 bases and at J to 3 bases, leaving 3 bases not matched to a gene. J is TRBJ2-7 and V is TRBV2, with 10 bases matching TRBD1. This receptor was identified in a man aged 45 to 65 with acute or convalescent COVID-19. The sequenced sample was peripheral blood. CDR3 sequence reads: CASSVGTGDYEQYF. CDR3 DNA sequence: TGTGCCAGCAGTGTAGGGACAGGGGACTACGAGCAGTACTTC.